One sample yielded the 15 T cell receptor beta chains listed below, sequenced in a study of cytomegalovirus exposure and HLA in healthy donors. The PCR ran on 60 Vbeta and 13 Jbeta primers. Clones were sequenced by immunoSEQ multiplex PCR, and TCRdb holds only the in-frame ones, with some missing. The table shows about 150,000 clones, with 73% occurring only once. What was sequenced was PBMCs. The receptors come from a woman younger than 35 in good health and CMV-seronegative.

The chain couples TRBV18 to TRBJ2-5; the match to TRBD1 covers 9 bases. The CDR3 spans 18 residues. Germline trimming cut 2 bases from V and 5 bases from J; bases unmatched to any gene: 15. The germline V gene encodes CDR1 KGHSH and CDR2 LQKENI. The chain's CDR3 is CASSPKRFGQGLVETQYF. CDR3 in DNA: TGTGCCAGCTCACCAAAACGGTTCGGACAGGGGTTAGTGGAGACCCAGTACTTC. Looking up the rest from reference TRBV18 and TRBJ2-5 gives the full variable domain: NAGVMQNPRHLVRRRGQEARLRCSPMKGHSHVYWYRQLPEEGLKFMVYLQKENIIDESGMPKERFSAEFPKEGPSILRIQQVVRGDSAAYFCASSPKRFGQGLVETQYFGPGTRLLVL.

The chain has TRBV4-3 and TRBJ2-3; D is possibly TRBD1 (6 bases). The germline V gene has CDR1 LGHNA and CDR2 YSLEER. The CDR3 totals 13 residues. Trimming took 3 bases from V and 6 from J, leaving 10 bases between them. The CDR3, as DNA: TGCGCCAGCAGCCATTACAGGGCGGATACGCAGTATTTT. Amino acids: CASSHYRADTQYF.

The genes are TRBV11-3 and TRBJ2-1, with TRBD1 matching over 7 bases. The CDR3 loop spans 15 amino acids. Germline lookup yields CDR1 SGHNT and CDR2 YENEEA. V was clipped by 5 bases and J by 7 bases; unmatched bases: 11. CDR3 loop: CASSRGPGPRNEQFF. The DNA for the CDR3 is TGTGCCAGCAGCAGGGGGCCGGGGCCTCGAAATGAGCAGTTCTTC.

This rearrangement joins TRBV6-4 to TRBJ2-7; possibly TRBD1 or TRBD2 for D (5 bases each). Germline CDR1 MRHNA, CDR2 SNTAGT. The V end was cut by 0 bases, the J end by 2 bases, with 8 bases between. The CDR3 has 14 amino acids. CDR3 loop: CASSDSVGAYEQYV. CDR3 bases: TGTGCCAGCAGTGACTCTGTGGGGGCCTACGAGCAGTACGTC.

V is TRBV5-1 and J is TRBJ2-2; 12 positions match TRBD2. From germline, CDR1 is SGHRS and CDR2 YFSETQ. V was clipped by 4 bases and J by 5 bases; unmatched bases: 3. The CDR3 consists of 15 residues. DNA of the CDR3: TGCGCCAGCAGCCCCGGGACTAGCGGGACCGGGGAGCTGTTTTTT. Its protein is CASSPGTSGTGELFF.

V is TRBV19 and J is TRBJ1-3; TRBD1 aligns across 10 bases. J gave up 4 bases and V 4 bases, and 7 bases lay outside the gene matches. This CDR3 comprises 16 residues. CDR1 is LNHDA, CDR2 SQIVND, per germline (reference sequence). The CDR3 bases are TGTGCCAGTAGTAGCACGACAGGGGGCGCGGGAAACACCATATATTTT. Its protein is CASSSTTGGAGNTIYF. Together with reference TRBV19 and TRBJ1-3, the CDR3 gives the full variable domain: DGGITQSPKYLFRKEGQNVTLSCEQNLNHDAMYWYRQDPGQGLRLIYYSQIVNDFQKGDIAEGYSVSREKKESFPLTVTSAQKNPTAFYLCASSSTTGGAGNTIYFGEGSWLTVV.

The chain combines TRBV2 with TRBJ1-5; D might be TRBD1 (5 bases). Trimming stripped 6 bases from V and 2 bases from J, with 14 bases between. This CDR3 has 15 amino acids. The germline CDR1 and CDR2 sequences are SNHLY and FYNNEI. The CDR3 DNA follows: TGTGCCAGCAGGCTGATGGACACTCGCAATCAGCCCCAGCATTTT. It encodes CASRLMDTRNQPQHF.

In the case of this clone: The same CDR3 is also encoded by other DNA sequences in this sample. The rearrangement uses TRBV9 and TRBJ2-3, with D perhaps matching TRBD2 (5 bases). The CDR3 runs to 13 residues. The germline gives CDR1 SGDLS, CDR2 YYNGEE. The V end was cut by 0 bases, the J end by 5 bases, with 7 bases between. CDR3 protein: CASSVAGKDTQYF. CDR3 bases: TGTGCCAGCAGCGTAGCGGGAAAAGATACGCAGTATTTT.

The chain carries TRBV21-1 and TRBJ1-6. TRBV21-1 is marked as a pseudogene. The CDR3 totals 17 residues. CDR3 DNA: TGTGCCAGCAGCAAAGCTCGAGGATCCACCTTCAATTCACCCCTCCACTTT. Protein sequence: CASSKARGSTFNSPLHF.

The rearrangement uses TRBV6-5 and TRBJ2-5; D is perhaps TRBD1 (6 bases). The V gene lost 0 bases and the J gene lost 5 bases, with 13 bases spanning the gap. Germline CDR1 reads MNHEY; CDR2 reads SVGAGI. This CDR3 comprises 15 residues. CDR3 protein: CASSYSGTFGETQYF. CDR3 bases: TGTGCCAGCAGTTACTCGGGGACATTTGGGGAGACCCAGTACTTC.

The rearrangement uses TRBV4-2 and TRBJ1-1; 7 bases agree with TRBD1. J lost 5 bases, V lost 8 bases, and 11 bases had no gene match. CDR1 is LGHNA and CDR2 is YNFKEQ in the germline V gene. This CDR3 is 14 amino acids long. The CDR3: CASLGIGGATEAFF. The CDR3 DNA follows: TGTGCCAGCTTGGGTATAGGGGGCGCGACTGAAGCTTTCTTT.

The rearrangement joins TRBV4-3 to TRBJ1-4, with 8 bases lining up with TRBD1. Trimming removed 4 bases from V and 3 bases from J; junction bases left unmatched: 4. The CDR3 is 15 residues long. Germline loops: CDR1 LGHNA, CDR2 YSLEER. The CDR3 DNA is TGCGCCAGCAGCCCATCAGGGGGCTCTAATGAAAAACTGTTTTTT. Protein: CASSPSGGSNEKLFF.

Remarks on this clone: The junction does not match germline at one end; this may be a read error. CDR3 sequence reads: CTSSRTEVETQYF. Here the CDR3 DNA reads TGCACCAGCAGCAGGACGGAGGTGGAGACCCAGTACTTC. The chain links TRBV5-1 to TRBJ2-5; D is perhaps TRBD2 (5 bases). There are 13 residues in the CDR3. The germline V gene encodes CDR1 SGHRS and CDR2 YFSETQ.

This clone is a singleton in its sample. CDR3 DNA sequence: TGTGCCAGCAGCCCGAACCGGGACACCACCTACGAGCAGTACTTC. Amino acid sequence: CASSPNRDTTYEQYF. This sequence joins TRBV7-8 and TRBJ2-7; D perhaps matches TRBD1 (6 bases). This CDR3 contains 15 residues. V lost 5 bases and J lost 2, with 16 bases in between. Germline assignment: CDR1 SGHVS and CDR2 FQNEAQ.

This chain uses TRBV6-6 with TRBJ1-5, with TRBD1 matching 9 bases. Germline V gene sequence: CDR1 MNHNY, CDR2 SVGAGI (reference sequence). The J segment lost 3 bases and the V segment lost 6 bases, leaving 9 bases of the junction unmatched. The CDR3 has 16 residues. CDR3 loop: CASSSGTGFFNQPQHF. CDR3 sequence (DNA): TGTGCCAGCAGCTCCGGGACAGGGTTTTTCAATCAGCCCCAGCATTTT.